This T cell receptor (beta chain) was captured in a study of HIV-infected patients and healthy controls. Whole blood was used without fractionation, so all unsorted peripheral T cells were included. This clonotype was recorded a few times. Around 500 ng RNA was reverse transcribed with alpha and beta constant-region primers. Alpha and beta chain libraries were made separately by chain-specific third strand synthesis with multiplexing indices. TCRdb ran MiXCR on the 5' RACE reads and lists one entry per CDR3 protein. The data hold approximately 7,300 distinct CDR3 sequences, with roughly 7.4% observed a single time. The receptor's source is an adult with HIV infection. Material: blood, obtained before antiretroviral therapy.

The CDR3: CASSQVGWGTQYF. In DNA form, the CDR3 reads TGTGCCAGCAGCCAAGTCGGGTGGGGGACCCAGTACTTC. The chain is built from TRBV14 and TRBJ2-5, with D unresolved. Germline V gene sequence: CDR1 SGHDN, CDR2 FVKESK. This CDR3 has 13 amino acids. Trimming took 1 base from V and 7 from J, leaving 10 bases between them.